What follows is one T cell receptor (beta chain) and its context. This specimen belongs to a study of blood T cells in healthy people across ages. A J-beta primer mix and a sample-barcoded 5' primer were used in a second PCR of about 7 to 12 cycles. TCRdb processed the 5' RACE reads anew with MiXCR; each CDR3 protein has one entry. Of approximately 800,000 distinct CDR3 sequences listed, about 26% were seen once; the top ten hold over 2.5%. V shed 3 bases and J 0 bases; nucleotides not matched to a gene: 10. CDR1 and CDR2 from the germline V gene are MNHEY and SMNVEV (reference sequence). There are 18 residues in the CDR3. These same records also appear under a second study, on T cells of mothers and their children. As reported in that work: Per child, around 2.9 million TCR beta CDR3 reads were obtained, against over 9 million per mother. In unrelated and related pairs, TCR recombination output is shaped in a similar way by thymic selection.

The V and J genes are TRBV27 and TRBJ1-5; 8 positions agree with TRBD1. The TCR comes from a boy under 18 in good health. Specimen: blood. The CDR3 DNA reads as TGTGCCAGCAGTTTGGCAGGGGGCGGCTATTATAGCAATCAGCCCCAGCATTTT. Its translation: CASSLAGGGYYSNQPQHF.